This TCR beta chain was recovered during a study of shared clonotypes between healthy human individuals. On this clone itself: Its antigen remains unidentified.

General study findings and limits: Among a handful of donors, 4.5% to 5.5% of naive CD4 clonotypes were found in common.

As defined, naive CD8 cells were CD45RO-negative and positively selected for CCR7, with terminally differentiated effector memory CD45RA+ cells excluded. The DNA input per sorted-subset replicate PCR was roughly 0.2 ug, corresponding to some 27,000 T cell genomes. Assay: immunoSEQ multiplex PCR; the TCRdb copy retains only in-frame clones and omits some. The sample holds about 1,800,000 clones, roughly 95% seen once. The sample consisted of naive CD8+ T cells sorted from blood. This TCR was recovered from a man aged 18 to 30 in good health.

For the CDR3, the DNA is TGTGCCAGCAGCTCAGTACAGGACCCTGTCTCTGGAAACACCATATATTTT. Its translation is CASSSVQDPVSGNTIYF. The chain has TRBV7-2 and TRBJ1-3, with D possibly matching TRBD1 (5 bases). V dropped 4 bases and J dropped 0 bases, with 16 bases sitting between them. CDR3 size: 17 residues. From germline, CDR1 is SGHTA and CDR2 FQGNSA.